The clone carrying this TCR beta chain came up many times. The data belong to a study of molecular identifiers for immune sequencing clone quantification. A single record per CDR3 protein comes from TCRdb applying MiXCR to the PCR reads. Of under 650,000 distinct CDR3 sequences listed, less than 20% are singletons. A CD8+CD4-CCR7+CD45RA+ gate was used to sort naive CD8 T cells. The V and J ends lost 4 bases and 4 bases respectively, with 11 bases between them. Germline loops: CDR1 LGHDT, CDR2 YNNKEL (reference sequence). This CDR3 has 13 residues. The source is a human donor in good health. Some libraries in this study had Jurkat cell RNA spiked in. The chain is built from TRBV3-1 and TRBJ2-7; tentative D call: TRBD2 (5 bases). Sequences were obtained from naive CD8+ T cells from blood, with Jurkat cell RNA spiked in. Subset defined: FACS-sorted CD8+CD4-CCR7+CD45RA+ naive T cells. The CDR3 spells CASSPGVPYEQYF. CDR3 sequence (DNA): TGTGCCAGCAGCCCCGGGGTACCTTACGAGCAGTACTTC.